A selection of T cell receptor beta chains follows, all from one sample in a study of OX40 agonist ivuxolimab in advanced cancers. Measured with immunoSEQ multiplex PCR; TCRdb has only the in-frame clones, and not every one. The sample shows tens of thousands of clones, more than 70% of them seen only once. Here the sequenced sample was CD4+ or CD8+ T cells sorted from blood, taken in a trial of the OX40 agonist ivuxolimab. The receptors shown here come from an adult with an advanced solid tumor such as melanoma, head and neck, liver or kidney cancer. Both conserved end residues are part of each CDR3. The order of the fields is D gene, V gene, J gene, clone size, CDR3 protein, CDR3 DNA. The D gene is left open where the match is weak. Expanded clones get a size class; other rows say once, few or many, or leave the size out.

.,TRBV7-2,TRBJ2-3,.,CASSFRRGGTDTQYF,TGTGCCAGCAGCTTTCGACGAGGGGGCACAGATACGCAGTATTTT
.,TRBV4-3,TRBJ2-2,.,CASSPFPGDTGELFF,TGCGCCAGCAGCCCCTTTCCGGGGGACACCGGGGAGCTGTTTTTT
.,TRBV7-2,TRBJ2-7,.,CASSLSLARSYEQYF,TGTGCCAGCAGCCTCAGCCTAGCGCGCTCCTACGAGCAGTACTTC
.,TRBV18,TRBJ2-3,.,CASSPRTGSGGTDTQYF,TGTGCCAGCTCACCACGTACAGGGTCGGGGGGCACAGATACGCAGTATTTT
.,TRBV5-8,TRBJ2-3,.,CASSTQYF,TGTGCCAGCAGCACGCAGTATTTT
TRBD1,TRBV18,TRBJ2-7,.,CASSLGQASYEQYF,TGTGCCAGCTCACTCGGACAGGCTTCCTACGAGCAGTACTTC
TRBD1,TRBV19,TRBJ1-3,.,CASSTVAGGSGNTIYF,TGTGCCAGTAGTACGGTGGCAGGGGGCTCTGGAAACACCATATATTTT
.,TRBV9,TRBJ2-2,once,CASSATRDTANTGELFF,TGTGCCAGCAGCGCGACCCGGGACACCGCGAACACCGGGGAGCTGTTTTTT
.,TRBV4-1,TRBJ1-1,few,CASSQGVLRRHLNTEAFF,TGCGCCAGCAGCCAAGGGGTACTAAGGAGACACCTAAACACTGAAGCTTTCTTT
.,TRBV7-9,TRBJ1-4,.,CASSLAEQGNEKLFF,TGTGCCAGCAGCTTAGCTGAACAGGGTAATGAAAAACTGTTTTTT
.,TRBV7-9,TRBJ1-2,.,CASSLEGPGDYGYTF,TGTGCCAGCAGCTTAGAGGGGCCGGGGGACTATGGCTACACCTTC
.,TRBV28,TRBJ2-1,.,CASYRGSASSYNEQFF,TGTGCCAGCTACCGGGGAAGCGCGAGCTCCTACAATGAGCAGTTCTTC
TRBD1,TRBV7-2,TRBJ1-2,.,CASSPRQGYGYTF,TGTGCCAGCAGCCCCAGACAGGGGTATGGCTACACCTTC
.,TRBV2,TRBJ1-4,.,CASSDRVILEKLFF,TGTGCCAGCAGTGACCGAGTAATTTTGGAAAAACTGTTTTTT
.,TRBV11-2,TRBJ2-5,once,CASSLSRGQETQYF,TGTGCCAGCAGCTTAAGCAGAGGGCAAGAGACCCAGTACTTC
.,TRBV11-3,TRBJ2-2,.,CASSLDPGLSGELFF,TGTGCCAGCAGCTTAGATCCAGGACTAAGCGGGGAGCTGTTTTTT
.,TRBV28,TRBJ2-3,.,CASRSPTELSTDTQYF,TGTGCCAGCAGGAGTCCCACAGAACTAAGCACAGATACGCAGTATTTT
.,TRBV27,TRBJ1-4,once,CASRFQNEEKLFF,TGTGCCAGCAGATTCCAAAATGAAGAAAAACTGTTTTTT
.,TRBV7-3,TRBJ2-3,.,CASSLGGVPDTQYF,TGTGCCAGCAGCTTAGGTGGCGTCCCAGATACGCAGTATTTT
TRBD2,TRBV7-8,TRBJ2-1,.,CATRLRREATYNEQFF,TGTGCCACCCGCCTCCGGCGGGAGGCTACCTACAATGAGCAGTTCTTC
TRBD2,TRBV27,TRBJ2-1,.,CASSFGTSARASEQFF,TGTGCCAGCAGTTTTGGGACTAGCGCCAGAGCGAGTGAGCAGTTCTTC
.,TRBV6-1,TRBJ2-1,.,CASSEPLDYYNEQFF,TGTGCCAGCAGTGAACCGCTAGATTATTACAATGAGCAGTTCTTC
.,TRBV7-2,TRBJ2-2,.,CASTQYWGSTGELFF,TGTGCCAGCACCCAATATTGGGGAAGCACCGGGGAGCTGTTTTTT
TRBD1,TRBV11-1,TRBJ1-1,.,CASSLQTGRTEAFF,TGTGCCAGCAGCCTACAGACAGGGAGGACTGAAGCTTTCTTT
TRBD2,TRBV7-8,TRBJ2-5,.,CASSLGTSGQETQYF,TGTGCCAGCAGCTTAGGGACTAGCGGACAAGAGACCCAGTACTTC
.,TRBV18,TRBJ2-7,.,CASSPARYYEQYF,TGTGCCAGCTCACCTGCCCGGTACTACGAGCAGTACTTC
.,TRBV12-5,TRBJ2-5,.,CASGRALETQYF,TGTGCTAGTGGTCGGGCACTAGAGACCCAGTACTTC
.,TRBV7-9,TRBJ1-1,.,CASSFRELYTEAFF,TGTGCCAGCAGCTTTAGGGAACTGTACACTGAAGCTTTCTTT
TRBD1,TRBV10-2,TRBJ1-1,.,CASKADRAEAFF,TGCGCCAGCAAAGCGGACAGGGCTGAAGCTTTCTTT
TRBD1,TRBV9,TRBJ1-5,.,CASSATGATNQPQHF,TGTGCCAGCAGCGCCACAGGGGCTACCAATCAGCCCCAGCATTTT
TRBD2,TRBV5-1,TRBJ2-1,.,CASSIGLAGLSSYNEQFF,TGCGCCAGCAGTATAGGACTAGCGGGCTTGAGCTCCTACAATGAGCAGTTCTTC
TRBD2,TRBV4-1,TRBJ2-1,.,CASSDPKTSRTYNEQFF,TGCGCCAGCAGCGACCCGAAGACTAGCAGGACCTACAATGAGCAGTTCTTC
.,TRBV2,TRBJ2-4,few,CASSETIAKNIQYF,TGTGCCAGCAGCGAGACTATAGCCAAAAACATTCAGTACTTC
TRBD1,TRBV27,TRBJ2-1,.,CASSLQGANEQFF,TGTGCCAGCAGTCTACAGGGGGCGAATGAGCAGTTCTTC
.,TRBV4-2,TRBJ1-5,.,CASRLLGGNQPQHF,TGTGCCAGCAGGCTCCTTGGGGGCAATCAGCCCCAGCATTTT
TRBD1,TRBV5-8,TRBJ2-1,.,CASSFPGQGAMGDEQFF,TGTGCCAGCAGCTTCCCGGGACAGGGGGCTATGGGGGATGAGCAGTTCTTC
.,TRBV2,TRBJ2-5,few,CASTGHPKAETQYF,TGTGCCAGCACGGGACACCCAAAAGCGGAGACCCAGTACTTC
.,TRBV10-3,TRBJ1-4,few,CAISEAVFGGEKLFF,TGTGCCATCAGTGAGGCCGTCTTTGGAGGAGAAAAACTGTTTTTT
TRBD2,TRBV11-3,TRBJ2-1,.,CASSLVLTSGSFHNEQFF,TGTGCCAGCAGCTTAGTGTTGACTAGCGGGAGTTTTCACAATGAGCAGTTCTTC
TRBD2,TRBV10-3,TRBJ2-7,.,CAISRTSGPYEQYF,TGTGCCATCAGTAGGACTAGCGGGCCCTACGAGCAGTACTTC
.,TRBV28,TRBJ1-1,.,CASSLLQGRTEAFF,TGTGCCAGCAGTCTCTTACAGGGTCGGACTGAAGCTTTCTTT
TRBD1,TRBV18,TRBJ2-2,.,CASSPRTGMNTGELFF,TGTGCCAGCTCACCAAGGACAGGGATGAACACCGGGGAGCTGTTTTTT
.,TRBV11-2,TRBJ2-5,.,CASSWDQETQYF,TGTGCCAGCAGCTGGGACCAAGAGACCCAGTACTTC
.,TRBV7-9,TRBJ2-7,.,CASSPRDGVSYEQYF,TGTGCCAGCAGCCCCCGGGACGGAGTATCCTACGAGCAGTACTTC